Below, 10 T cell receptor beta chains from the same sample are listed, as sequenced in a study of cytomegalovirus exposure and HLA in healthy donors. The PCR contained 60 Vbeta and 13 Jbeta primers. TCRdb's table, derived via immunoSEQ multiplex PCR, lists solely in-frame clones and lacks some. The table has about 130,000 clones, around two thirds seen once. Material for sequencing was PBMCs. Receptors were obtained from a human donor in good health.

The table lists this clone with a count of one. The chain is built from TRBV28 and TRBJ1-5; 8 nucleotides agree with TRBD1. Trimming removed 6 bases from V and 2 bases from J; junction bases left unmatched: 3. The CDR3 length is 14 residues. Germline-derived CDR1 and CDR2 are MDHEN and SYDVKM. CDR3 sequence: CASRKQGGNQPQHF. Here the CDR3 DNA reads TGTGCCAGCAGAAAACAGGGGGGCAATCAGCCCCAGCATTTT.

This sequence joins TRBV6-5 and TRBJ1-6; TRBD1 aligns across 10 bases. V dropped 7 bases and J dropped 13; count of bases not matched to a gene: 10. CDR3 length equals 14 residues. Germline V gene lookup returns CDR1 MNHEY and CDR2 SVGAGI. The CDR3 bases are TGTGCCAGCACTCGGACAGGGGGAGTCGGTCCCCTCCACTTT. This encodes CASTRTGGVGPLHF.

This clone was counted once. This chain links TRBV12-5 with TRBJ2-1; no clear D. Per the germline V gene, CDR1 is LGHNT and CDR2 is FRNRAP. Trimming shortened V by 2 bases and J by 9 bases, and 5 bases separated the two germline ends. The CDR3 extends over 11 amino acids. CDR3 region: CASGLSGEQFF. In DNA, the CDR3 is TGTGCTAGTGGTTTGTCCGGTGAGCAGTTCTTC. Variable domain in full (rest from reference TRBV12-5 and TRBJ2-1): DARVTQTPRHKVTEMGQEVTMRCQPILGHNTVFWYRQTMMQGLELLAYFRNRAPLDDSGMPKDRFSAEMPDATLATLKIQPSEPRDSAVYFCASGLSGEQFFGPGTRLTVL.

This clone was observed a handful of times. V gene TRBV25-1 combines with J gene TRBJ1-2; 9 positions match TRBD1. CDR1 and CDR2 (germline): MGHDK, SYGVNS. The CDR3 consists of 13 residues. Trimming took 6 bases from V and 2 from J; bases not matched to a gene: 1. DNA of the CDR3: TGTGCCAGCAGAGGGACAGGGAACTATGGCTACACCTTC. Its protein is CASRGTGNYGYTF.

This clone was found once. This rearrangement joins TRBV4-2 to TRBJ2-6, with 10 bases aligning to TRBD1. The CDR3 runs 19 residues. In germline, CDR1 is LGHNA, CDR2 YNFKEQ. The V segment lost 4 bases and the J segment 1 base; nucleotides outside the gene matches: 10. The DNA for the CDR3 is TGTGCCAGCAGCCTTCGGGACAGGGGACTGGGATCTGGGGCCAACGTCCTGACTTTC. This codes for CASSLRDRGLGSGANVLTF.

This clone was counted a few times. The CDR3 reads CASSRTGWGAPYEQYF. The CDR3 DNA reads TGTGCCAGCAGCAGGACTGGATGGGGAGCCCCCTACGAGCAGTACTTC. The chain joins TRBV9 to TRBJ2-7, with D tentatively TRBD2 (5 bases). Germline values: CDR1 SGDLS, CDR2 YYNGEE. V shed 4 bases and J shed 2 bases, with 19 bases lying between them. The CDR3 extends over 16 amino acids.

This chain uses TRBV12-5 with TRBJ2-2, with D unresolved. Germline V gene sequence: CDR1 LGHNT, CDR2 FRNRAP. V lost 4 bases, J lost 4 bases, and 19 bases lay in between. The length of the CDR3 is 17 residues. The chain's CDR3 is CASGSADTFRRTGELFF. As DNA, the CDR3 is TGTGCTAGTGGTTCCGCTGACACTTTCCGACGCACCGGGGAGCTGTTTTTT.

This clone has just a few counts. The V and J genes are TRBV19 and TRBJ1-2; D is ambiguous. Germline CDR1 LNHDA, CDR2 SQIVND (reference sequence). The CDR3 is 13 residues long. The ends were cut back, 10 bases at V and 0 bases at J, with 12 bases in the middle. The CDR3 loop reads CATSPTANYGYTF. For the CDR3, the DNA is TGTGCCACGAGTCCAACGGCTAACTATGGCTACACCTTC.

This chain uses TRBV28 with TRBJ1-2; D call uncertain. With 4 bases removed from V and 4 bases from J, the gap between germline ends came to 16 bases. Germline CDR1 and CDR2: MDHEN and SYDVKM. The CDR3 covers 15 residues. The CDR3 nucleotides are TGTGCCAGCAGTTCGCTCGGGGTATCCCCCTATGGCTACACCTTC. Its protein is CASSSLGVSPYGYTF.

In its sample, this clone was seen a few times. V is TRBV10-3 and J is TRBJ1-2; possibly TRBD1 for D (6 bases). Trimming cost V 8 bases and J 6 bases, with 16 bases left between them. Germline V lookup: CDR1 ENHRY, CDR2 SYGVKD. The CDR3 has 13 amino acids. In DNA, the CDR3 is TGTGCCATCTCCTCCAGGGACACCCATGGCTACACCTTC. Translating gives CAISSRDTHGYTF.